The next 9 T cell receptor beta chains were all read from a single sample in a study of shared clonotypes between healthy human individuals. TCRdb's table, derived via immunoSEQ multiplex PCR, lists solely in-frame clones and lacks some. The sample includes about 2 million clones, just under 95% of them seen just once. Naive CD8 cells lacked CD45RO, underwent positive selection for CCR7 and left out terminally differentiated effector memory CD45RA+ cells. Sample: naive CD8+ T cells sorted from blood. The receptors stem from a man younger than 35 in good health.

The sample holds one count of this clone. The same CDR3 also results from other DNA sequences found in this sample. J is TRBJ2-7 and V is TRBV27; TRBD1 matches 10 bases. Trimming removed 4 bases from V and 5 bases from J; junction bases left unmatched: 2. The CDR3 is 13 amino acids. Germline CDR1 is MNHEY and CDR2 is SMNVEV (reference sequence). The CDR3 DNA sequence: TGTGCCAGCAGTTGGGACAGGGGCCACGAGCAGTACTTC. Protein product: CASSWDRGHEQYF.

The gene calls are TRBV9 and TRBJ2-2; the D is unclear. CDR1 and CDR2 from the germline V gene are SGDLS and YYNGEE. This CDR3 is built from 13 residues. V gave up 2 bases and J gave up 5 bases, with 7 bases separating them. CDR3 in DNA: TGTGCCAGCAGCGTCACCTTGACCGGGGAGCTGTTTTTT. The encoded protein is CASSVTLTGELFF.

The J gene is TRBJ2-2, the V gene TRBV5-4; 7 nucleotides align to TRBD1. This CDR3 has 19 residues. Germline-derived CDR1 and CDR2 are SGHNT and YYREEE (reference sequence). V shed 3 bases, J shed 2 bases, and the junction held 16 bases outside the gene matches. The CDR3 nucleotides read TGTGCCAGCAGCTCAAACACAATAAGGGACAGCTTAAACACCGGGGAGCTGTTTTTT. Protein sequence: CASSSNTIRDSLNTGELFF.

Concerning this clone: The sample contains more than one DNA sequence encoding this CDR3. The CDR3 region is CASSYSGRGYEQYF. CDR3 in DNA: TGTGCCAGCAGTTACTCGGGACGGGGTTACGAGCAGTACTTC. The rearrangement uses TRBV6-5 and TRBJ2-7; D may match TRBD1 or TRBD2 (5 bases each). The CDR3 has 14 amino acids. V shed 0 bases and J shed 4 bases, with 10 bases lying between them. Germline V gives CDR1 MNHEY, CDR2 SVGAGI.

Here the CDR3 reads CASSIQPEGFYGYTF. CDR3 DNA: TGTGCCAGCAGTATACAGCCTGAGGGGTTCTATGGCTACACCTTC. The J gene is TRBJ1-2, the V gene TRBV2; a weak D match, TRBD1 (5 bases). The CDR3 is 15 amino acids. With 5 bases removed from V and 4 bases from J, the gap between germline ends came to 17 bases. CDR1 and CDR2 from the germline V gene are SNHLY and FYNNEI.

This clone appeared once. The CDR3 protein is CASGTGTGVYEQYF. The CDR3 nucleotides read TGTGCCAGTGGGACCGGGACAGGGGTCTACGAGCAGTACTTC. The chain links TRBV19 to TRBJ2-7; 10 nucleotides align to TRBD1. After removal of 8 bases from V and 3 bases from J, the junction contained 7 bases not matched to a gene. The CDR3 has 14 residues. Germline V gives CDR1 LNHDA, CDR2 SQIVND (reference sequence).

This chain links TRBV5-4 with TRBJ2-4; 11 nucleotides align to TRBD2. The trim removed 1 base at V and 14 bases at J, leaving 5 bases unmatched. The CDR3 consists of 13 residues. Germline-derived CDR1 and CDR2 are SGHNT and YYREEE (reference sequence). The CDR3 sequence is CASSLLAGGPEYF. The CDR3 DNA follows: TGTGCCAGCAGCTTGTTAGCGGGAGGGCCTGAGTACTTC.

V is TRBV10-2 and J is TRBJ2-1; no clear D. With 2 bases removed from V and 9 bases from J, the gap between germline ends came to 8 bases. The CDR3 has 12 residues. Germline V gene sequence: CDR1 WSHSY, CDR2 SAAADI. CDR3 sequence reads: CASSEPNGEQFF. The DNA for the CDR3 is TGCGCCAGCAGTGAGCCCAACGGTGAGCAGTTCTTC.

The CDR3: CSYRRPYEQYF. The CDR3 nucleotides are TGTTCCTACAGGAGACCCTACGAGCAGTACTTC. The chain carries TRBV6-5 and TRBJ2-7; a weak D match, TRBD1 (5 bases). Germline lookup yields CDR1 MNHEY and CDR2 SVGAGI. This CDR3 region has 11 residues.